This is a list of T cell receptor beta chains from one sample in a study of T-cell memory formation after mild COVID-19. TCRdb ran MiXCR on the 5' RACE reads and lists one entry per CDR3 protein. In the table there are under 250,000 distinct CDR3 sequences, 9.5% of which are singletons. The sequenced material came from PBMCs or a T cell subset sorted from them (not recorded which). These receptors all come from a man between 18 and 35 years old who had mild COVID-19 (a few samples of this study predate the infection). Cell type and time point are not known. The CDR3 runs from the conserved cysteine through the conserved F or W. Each record gives: J gene, V gene, D gene, clone size, CDR3 DNA, CDR3 protein. The D gene is left open where the match is weak. Size is stated for part of the rows, as once, few or many counts, or as a class when the clone is expanded.

j_gene: TRBJ2-5; v_gene: TRBV15; d_gene: .; abundance: .; CDR3nt: TGTGCCACCAGCAGAGGTATAGAGACCCAGTACTTC; CDR3aa: CATSRGIETQYF
j_gene: TRBJ2-3; v_gene: TRBV5-6; d_gene: .; abundance: few; CDR3nt: TGTGCCAGCAGCCCCCGAGGGGTTTCAGATACGCAGTATTTT; CDR3aa: CASSPRGVSDTQYF
j_gene: TRBJ2-3; v_gene: TRBV6-5; d_gene: .; abundance: many; CDR3nt: TGTGCCAGCAGTTACTCGGGGGACGGCACAGATACGCAGTATTTT; CDR3aa: CASSYSGDGTDTQYF
j_gene: TRBJ2-1; v_gene: TRBV3-1; d_gene: .; abundance: many; CDR3nt: TGCGCCAGCAGCCAAGAGGGAGGCAATGAGCAGTTCTTC; CDR3aa: CASSQEGGNEQFF
j_gene: TRBJ1-5; v_gene: TRBV2; d_gene: .; abundance: few; CDR3nt: TGTGCCAGCAGTGAAGCGGCGGGGTTTCAGCCCCAGCATTTT; CDR3aa: CASSEAAGFQPQHF
j_gene: TRBJ2-5; v_gene: TRBV5-1; d_gene: TRBD1; abundance: many; CDR3nt: TGCGCCAGCAACCCAACCGGGACAGGGATCGAGACCCAGTACTTC; CDR3aa: CASNPTGTGIETQYF
j_gene: TRBJ2-5; v_gene: TRBV11-2; d_gene: .; abundance: many; CDR3nt: TGTGCCAGCCGACTTCAAGAGACCCAGTACTTC; CDR3aa: CASRLQETQYF
j_gene: TRBJ2-2; v_gene: TRBV9; d_gene: .; abundance: many; CDR3nt: TGTGCCAGCAGCGTAGTTGCAGGGAACACCGGGGAGCTGTTTTTT; CDR3aa: CASSVVAGNTGELFF
j_gene: TRBJ2-7; v_gene: TRBV15; d_gene: .; abundance: many; CDR3nt: TGTGCCACCAGCAGAGAAACGGGGCCCTACGAGCAGTACTTC; CDR3aa: CATSRETGPYEQYF
j_gene: TRBJ2-4; v_gene: TRBV12-3/TRBV12-4; d_gene: .; abundance: .; CDR3nt: TGTGCCAGCAGTTTCCGAGGTCCCGGGACACTGAAAATTCAGTACTTC; CDR3aa: CASSFRGPGTLKIQYF
j_gene: TRBJ1-1; v_gene: TRBV7-9; d_gene: .; abundance: .; CDR3nt: TGTGCCAGCAGCTCCGGCCATGGGGGTGGATACAGCACTGAAGCTTTCTTT; CDR3aa: CASSSGHGGGYSTEAFF
j_gene: TRBJ1-1; v_gene: TRBV29-1; d_gene: .; abundance: many; CDR3nt: TGCAGCGTATACAGGGAGGGCACTGAAGCTTTCTTT; CDR3aa: CSVYREGTEAFF
j_gene: TRBJ2-3; v_gene: TRBV3-1; d_gene: .; abundance: many; CDR3nt: TGTGCCAGCAGCCAAGGGGGCGCAGATACGCAGTATTTT; CDR3aa: CASSQGGADTQYF
j_gene: TRBJ1-2; v_gene: TRBV5-1; d_gene: TRBD1; abundance: .; CDR3nt: TGCGCCAGCAGAAATGGGACAGGGATTGTCTATGGCTACACCTTC; CDR3aa: CASRNGTGIVYGYTF
j_gene: TRBJ2-3; v_gene: TRBV5-1; d_gene: .; abundance: .; CDR3nt: TGCGCCAGCAGCTTGGACGTCCGGCGCACAGATACGCAGTATTTT; CDR3aa: CASSLDVRRTDTQYF
j_gene: TRBJ1-1; v_gene: TRBV7-2; d_gene: TRBD1; abundance: .; CDR3nt: TGTGCCAGCAGCTTAGCGCAGGGGGGCTCGGGCACTGAAGCTTTCTTT; CDR3aa: CASSLAQGGSGTEAFF
j_gene: TRBJ1-6; v_gene: TRBV20-1; d_gene: .; abundance: few; CDR3nt: TGCAGTGCTAGCCTCAGTAATTCACCCCTCCACTTT; CDR3aa: CSASLSNSPLHF
j_gene: TRBJ2-5; v_gene: TRBV21-1; d_gene: .; abundance: few; CDR3nt: TGTGCCAGCAGCAAACAGGGGCCGGGACTCCAAGAGACCCAGTACTTC; CDR3aa: CASSKQGPGLQETQYF
j_gene: TRBJ2-3; v_gene: TRBV7-9; d_gene: .; abundance: many; CDR3nt: TGTGCCAGCAGCCACGGGGGCACAGATACGCAGTATTTT; CDR3aa: CASSHGGTDTQYF
j_gene: TRBJ2-3; v_gene: TRBV11-3; d_gene: .; abundance: .; CDR3nt: TGTGCCAGCAGCTTAGAGTTCTGGGATACGCAGTATTTT; CDR3aa: CASSLEFWDTQYF
j_gene: TRBJ2-3; v_gene: TRBV5-6; d_gene: .; abundance: many; CDR3nt: TGTGCCAGCAGCTTGCGCGGGGACGTATTCACAGATACGCAGTATTTT; CDR3aa: CASSLRGDVFTDTQYF
j_gene: TRBJ2-2; v_gene: TRBV6-5; d_gene: TRBD1; abundance: many; CDR3nt: TGTGCCAGCAGGGTGACAGGGGGCAACACCGGGGAGCTGTTTTTT; CDR3aa: CASRVTGGNTGELFF
j_gene: TRBJ2-7; v_gene: TRBV25-1; d_gene: .; abundance: few; CDR3nt: TGTGCCAGCTGGGGACTCCCGGGTGAAGAGCAGTACTTC; CDR3aa: CASWGLPGEEQYF
j_gene: TRBJ1-2; v_gene: TRBV7-2; d_gene: .; abundance: few; CDR3nt: TGTGCCAGCAGCCCCGGGGTTAACTATGGCTACACCTTC; CDR3aa: CASSPGVNYGYTF
j_gene: TRBJ2-7; v_gene: TRBV7-2; d_gene: .; abundance: few; CDR3nt: TGTGCCAGCAGCTTATACAGGCCTGGTGAGCAGTACTTC; CDR3aa: CASSLYRPGEQYF
j_gene: TRBJ2-1; v_gene: TRBV9; d_gene: TRBD1; abundance: many; CDR3nt: TGTGCCAGCACCCCACAGGGGGCCTACAATGAGCAGTTCTTC; CDR3aa: CASTPQGAYNEQFF
j_gene: TRBJ2-5; v_gene: TRBV3-1; d_gene: TRBD2; abundance: few; CDR3nt: TGTGCCAGCAGTGGACGGGGGGGGAAGGAGACCCAGTACTTC; CDR3aa: CASSGRGGKETQYF
j_gene: TRBJ1-5; v_gene: TRBV20-1; d_gene: .; abundance: .; CDR3nt: TGCAGTGCTAGAGAGGGGGTGCGTCAGCCCCAGCATTTT; CDR3aa: CSAREGVRQPQHF
j_gene: TRBJ1-2; v_gene: TRBV6-6; d_gene: .; abundance: .; CDR3nt: TGTGCCAGCAGCCTCACGGACAGAGTAAAAAGCTATGGCTACACCTTC; CDR3aa: CASSLTDRVKSYGYTF
j_gene: TRBJ2-3; v_gene: TRBV7-9; d_gene: .; abundance: .; CDR3nt: TGTGCCAGCAGCCATGGGAGGGGGTCCCGCACAGATACGCAGTATTTT; CDR3aa: CASSHGRGSRTDTQYF
j_gene: TRBJ2-5; v_gene: TRBV7-8; d_gene: .; abundance: many; CDR3nt: TGTGCCAGCAGCGGAGCCCGAGAGACCCAGTACTTC; CDR3aa: CASSGARETQYF
j_gene: TRBJ1-2; v_gene: TRBV5-1; d_gene: TRBD1; abundance: .; CDR3nt: TGCGCCAGCAGCCTACAGGGGGCGAGTTATGGCTACACCTTC; CDR3aa: CASSLQGASYGYTF
j_gene: TRBJ2-7; v_gene: TRBV20-1; d_gene: TRBD1; abundance: .; CDR3nt: TGCAGTGCTACGACAGGGTCCTACGAGCAGTACTTC; CDR3aa: CSATTGSYEQYF
j_gene: TRBJ1-4; v_gene: TRBV12-3/TRBV12-4; d_gene: TRBD1; abundance: .; CDR3nt: TGTGCCAGCAGTTCGACAGGGGGGAATGAAAAACTGTTTTTT; CDR3aa: CASSSTGGNEKLFF
j_gene: TRBJ1-3; v_gene: TRBV20-1; d_gene: TRBD1; abundance: .; CDR3nt: TGCAGTGCTAGAGATCAAGAAGGGGGCCACACCATATATTTT; CDR3aa: CSARDQEGGHTIYF
j_gene: TRBJ2-5; v_gene: TRBV20-1; d_gene: .; abundance: .; CDR3nt: TGCAGTGCTTCTATAGGGGAGACCCAGTACTTC; CDR3aa: CSASIGETQYF
j_gene: TRBJ2-7; v_gene: TRBV5-1; d_gene: .; abundance: many; CDR3nt: TGCGCCAGCAGCTTGGTTGCGGAAGAGCAGTACTTC; CDR3aa: CASSLVAEEQYF
j_gene: TRBJ2-7; v_gene: TRBV4-1; d_gene: TRBD2; abundance: .; CDR3nt: TGCGCCAGCAGCCGCCGGGCTGTTGGGGGGGGTCCCGGAGAGCAGTACTTC; CDR3aa: CASSRRAVGGGPGEQYF
j_gene: TRBJ2-3; v_gene: TRBV12-5; d_gene: TRBD1; abundance: .; CDR3nt: TGTGCTAGTGGTCCTAACAGGGGAGGCACAGATACGCAGTATTTT; CDR3aa: CASGPNRGGTDTQYF
j_gene: TRBJ1-2; v_gene: TRBV6-5; d_gene: .; abundance: many; CDR3nt: TGTGCCAGCAGTTACGGGGGGCAGAACTATGGCTACACCTTC; CDR3aa: CASSYGGQNYGYTF
j_gene: TRBJ2-2; v_gene: TRBV6-2/TRBV6-3; d_gene: TRBD1; abundance: few; CDR3nt: TGTGCCAGCAGTTATGTGACAGGGCACCGGGAGCTGTTTTTT; CDR3aa: CASSYVTGHRELFF
j_gene: TRBJ2-2; v_gene: TRBV6-5; d_gene: TRBD2; abundance: few; CDR3nt: TGTGCCAGCAGTTACTCGCGGGGGGCCGGGGAGCTGTTTTTT; CDR3aa: CASSYSRGAGELFF
j_gene: TRBJ1-1; v_gene: TRBV6-2/TRBV6-3; d_gene: .; abundance: .; CDR3nt: TGTGCCAGCAGTTCTCTCCAGCGAGTGGAAGCTTTCTTT; CDR3aa: CASSSLQRVEAFF
j_gene: TRBJ2-5; v_gene: TRBV11-2; d_gene: .; abundance: .; CDR3nt: TGTGCCAGCAGCCGACTTGAGGGGGAGACCCAGTACTTC; CDR3aa: CASSRLEGETQYF
j_gene: TRBJ1-1; v_gene: TRBV25-1; d_gene: TRBD1; abundance: .; CDR3nt: TGTGCCAGCAGGAGGTATGGACAGGGAGCTTTCTTT; CDR3aa: CASRRYGQGAFF
j_gene: TRBJ1-5; v_gene: TRBV5-5; d_gene: TRBD1; abundance: few; CDR3nt: TGTGCCAGCAGCCGGACGACAGGGTATAGCAATCAGCCCCAGCATTTT; CDR3aa: CASSRTTGYSNQPQHF
j_gene: TRBJ1-3; v_gene: TRBV12-3/TRBV12-4; d_gene: .; abundance: .; CDR3nt: TGTGCCGGCGAATCGAAGAGCTCTGGAAACACCATATATTTT; CDR3aa: CAGESKSSGNTIYF
j_gene: TRBJ1-1; v_gene: TRBV21-1; d_gene: .; abundance: few; CDR3nt: TGTGCCAGCAGCAAAAAAAGGCGGGATTCAGACAGGGACGCTCCTGAAGCTTTCTTT; CDR3aa: CASSKKRRDSDRDAPEAFF
j_gene: TRBJ2-1; v_gene: TRBV5-1; d_gene: .; abundance: .; CDR3nt: TGCGCCAGCAGCTTCCTCAACTCAGCAGCGGACAATGAGCAGTTCTTC; CDR3aa: CASSFLNSAADNEQFF
j_gene: TRBJ1-1; v_gene: TRBV10-3; d_gene: .; abundance: few; CDR3nt: TGTGCCATCAGTGCTCAAGGACTGAACACTGAAGCTTTCTTT; CDR3aa: CAISAQGLNTEAFF
j_gene: TRBJ2-3; v_gene: TRBV29-1; d_gene: TRBD1; abundance: few; CDR3nt: TGCAGCGCCGTTGACAGGGGTAGGGCAGATACGCAGTATTTT; CDR3aa: CSAVDRGRADTQYF